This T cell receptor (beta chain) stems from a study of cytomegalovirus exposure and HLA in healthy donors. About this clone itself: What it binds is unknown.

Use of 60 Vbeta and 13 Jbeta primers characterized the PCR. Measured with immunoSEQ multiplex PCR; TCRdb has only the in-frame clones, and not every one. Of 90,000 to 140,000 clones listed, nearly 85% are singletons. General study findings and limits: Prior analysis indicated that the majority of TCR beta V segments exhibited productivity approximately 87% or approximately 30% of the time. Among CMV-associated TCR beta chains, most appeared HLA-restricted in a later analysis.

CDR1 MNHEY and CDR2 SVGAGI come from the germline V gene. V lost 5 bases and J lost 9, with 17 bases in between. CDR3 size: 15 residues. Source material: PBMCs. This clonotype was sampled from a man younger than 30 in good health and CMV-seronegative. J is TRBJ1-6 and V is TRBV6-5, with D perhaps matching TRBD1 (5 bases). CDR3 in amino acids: CASSVSRAGGSPLHF. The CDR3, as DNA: TGTGCCAGCAGTGTCTCGAGGGCCGGGGGTTCACCCCTCCACTTT.